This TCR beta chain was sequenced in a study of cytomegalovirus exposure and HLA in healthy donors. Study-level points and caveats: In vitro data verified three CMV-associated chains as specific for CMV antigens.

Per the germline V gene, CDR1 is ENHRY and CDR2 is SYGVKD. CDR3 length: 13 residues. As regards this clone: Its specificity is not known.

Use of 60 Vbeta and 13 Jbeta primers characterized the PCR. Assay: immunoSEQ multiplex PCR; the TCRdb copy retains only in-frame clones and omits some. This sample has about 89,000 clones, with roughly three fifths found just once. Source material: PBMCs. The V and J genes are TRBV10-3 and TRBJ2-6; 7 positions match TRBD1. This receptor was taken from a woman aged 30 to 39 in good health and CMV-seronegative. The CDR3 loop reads CAQGDSGANVLTF. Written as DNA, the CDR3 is TGTGCTCAGGGGGACTCTGGGGCCAACGTCCTGACTTTC.